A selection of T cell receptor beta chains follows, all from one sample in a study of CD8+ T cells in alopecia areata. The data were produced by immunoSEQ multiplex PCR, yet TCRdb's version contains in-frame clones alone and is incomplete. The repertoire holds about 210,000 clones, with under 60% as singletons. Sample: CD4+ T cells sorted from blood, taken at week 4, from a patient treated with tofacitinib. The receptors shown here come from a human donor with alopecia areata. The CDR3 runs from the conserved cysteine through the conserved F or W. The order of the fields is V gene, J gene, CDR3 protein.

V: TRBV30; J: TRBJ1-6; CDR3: CAWSVDRVSPLHF
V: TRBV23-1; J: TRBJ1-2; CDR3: CASTDLRKGGWYGYTF
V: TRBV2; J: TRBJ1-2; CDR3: CASSNGGGYTF
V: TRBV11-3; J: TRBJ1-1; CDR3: CASSINRANTEAFF
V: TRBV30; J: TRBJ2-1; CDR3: CALNRGQGYNEQFF
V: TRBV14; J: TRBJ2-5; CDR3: CASGGTGSSQETQYF
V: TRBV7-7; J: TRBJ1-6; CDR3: CASSLHRDSPLHF
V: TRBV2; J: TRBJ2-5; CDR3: CASSEGVLMETQYF
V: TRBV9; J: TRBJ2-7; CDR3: CASSTSGSTYEQYF
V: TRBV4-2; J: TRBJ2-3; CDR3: CASSQTSGPTDTQYF
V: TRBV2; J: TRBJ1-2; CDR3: CASSVEEGYTF
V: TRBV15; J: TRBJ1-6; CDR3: CATSNEGRGSPLHF
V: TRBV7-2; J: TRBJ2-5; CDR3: CASSFIQEETQYF
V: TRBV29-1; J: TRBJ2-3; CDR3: CSVIEIKGTNTDTQYF
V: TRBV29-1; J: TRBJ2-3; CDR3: CSVVGSGGSTDTQYF
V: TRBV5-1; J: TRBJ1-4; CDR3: CASSLDREGEKLFF
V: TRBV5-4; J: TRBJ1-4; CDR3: CASSSAHRGLNEKLFF
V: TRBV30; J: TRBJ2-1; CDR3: CAWSVPGRQWSYNEQFF
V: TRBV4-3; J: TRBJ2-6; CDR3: CASSRAGTGSGANVLTF
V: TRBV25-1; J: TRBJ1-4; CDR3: CASSLSRTGDEKLFF
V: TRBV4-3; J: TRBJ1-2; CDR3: CASSQEGGQKGTF
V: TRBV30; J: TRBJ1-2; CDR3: CAWGRQGYGYTF
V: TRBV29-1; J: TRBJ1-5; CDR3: CSVADREWGPSQPQHF
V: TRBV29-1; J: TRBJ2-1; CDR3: CSSRFGGGGSDEQFF
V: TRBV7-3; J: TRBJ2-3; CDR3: CASSERLAGAPGTQYF
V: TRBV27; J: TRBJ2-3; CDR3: CASSSDGTSRDTQYF
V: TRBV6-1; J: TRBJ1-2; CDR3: CASSEAGSLSGYTF